This TCR beta chain stems from a study of T cells in Graves' hyperthyroidism and ophthalmopathy. What was amplified from RNA transcripts were TCR beta CDR3 regions. Primed by the HTBI set, a first-round RT-PCR was run on the TCR CDR3. TCRdb re-analysed the multiplex PCR reads in MiXCR, keeping a single row per CDR3 protein. The sample consists of about 600,000 distinct CDR3 sequences, approximately 15% of them appearing once. This clonotype was seen at least ten times. The target antigen is unknown. CDR1 and CDR2 (germline): SNHLY, FYNNEI. This CDR3 has 13 residues. Trimming took off 2 bases at V and 5 bases at J, with 7 bases between the two ends. General observations from the study: Most clonotypes expanded in thyroid above 0.001 were likewise present in blood.

Sequenced: blood. J is TRBJ1-5 and V is TRBV2; no firm D call. The receptor was isolated from a woman younger than 35 with Graves' ophthalmopathy. CDR3 in amino acids: CASSESPYQPQHF. The CDR3 DNA reads as TGTGCCAGCAGTGAATCTCCCTATCAGCCCCAGCATTTT.